Reported below is one T cell receptor beta chain. The antigen is not known. The sample originates from a study of cytomegalovirus exposure and HLA in healthy donors. Study-level results: Cytomegalovirus association was assigned to around 150 TCR beta chains. A link between a missense DCLRE1C variant and TCR beta V- and J-gene trimming emerged from a later analysis. Differences between HLA loci emerged in a later analysis of TCR association rates, with DRB1 most and HLA-C fewest. An apparent linkage of common viral pathogens to several of the most significant clusters emerged in a later analysis.

PCR involved 60 Vbeta and 13 Jbeta primers. The protocol was immunoSEQ multiplex PCR, while the TCRdb copy is restricted to in-frame clones and leaves out a portion. This repertoire comprises about 110,000 clones; its ten largest clones make up about 6.8%. V was clipped by 2 bases and J by 7 bases, with 3 bases between them. This CDR3 is built from 11 residues. Germline assignment: CDR1 MDHEN and CDR2 SYDVKM. The sequencing input was PBMCs. The chain links TRBV28 to TRBJ2-1; D unresolved. The TCR sequence derives from a man between 35 and 55 years old in good health and CMV-seropositive. The CDR3 region is CASSLVNEQFF. The CDR3, as DNA: TGTGCCAGCAGTTTAGTAAATGAGCAGTTCTTC.